A single sample gave rise to the 5 T cell receptor beta chains below, sequenced in a study of T-cell reconstitution after alpha-beta-depleted transplantation in children listed by TCRdb under 2016. In light of the paper, this sample's treatment or condition label describes: allogeneic hematopoietic cell transplantation with graft depleted of TCRalphabeta T cells and CD19 B cells. The library was generated by PCR. This sample was sequenced with an Illumina HiSeq 2500. TCR libraries were prepared with molecular barcoding, using unique molecular identifiers to normalize TCRbeta repertoire quantification. TCRdb passed the public sequencing reads through fastp at Q25 and MiXCR, retaining productive beta sequences. When rows share a CDR3 protein, they turn into one entry using the most common DNA and genes. Recorded for this sample are around 800,000 distinct CDR3 sequences; around 17% of them occurred a single time. The ten largest clones add up to around 5% of the sample.

Sequences were derived from PBMCs, mostly from graft donor cells, sampled 360 days after TCRalphabeta/CD19-depleted stem cell transplant. These receptor sequences come from a male patient aged 10 to 17 who had a stem cell transplant for acute lymphoblastic leukemia, so the T cells may come from the graft donor.

This chain uses TRBV15 with TRBJ2-2; D remains unclear. Germline CDR1 and CDR2: LNHNV and YYDKDF (reference sequence). V lost 3 bases and J 6 bases, leaving 5 bases between the germline ends. The CDR3 has 12 residues. The CDR3 nucleotides are TGTGCCACCAGCAGGTGGTCCGGGGAGCTGTTTTTT. Its translation is CATSRWSGELFF.

The genes are TRBV5-1 and TRBJ2-5; weak D call: TRBD1 (6 bases). Per the germline V gene, CDR1 is SGHRS and CDR2 is YFSETQ. This CDR3 is built from 15 residues. V lost 3 bases and J 5 bases, leaving 17 bases between the germline ends. CDR3 sequence: CASSSGVGGKETQYF. The CDR3 coding sequence is TGCGCCAGCAGCTCAGGGGTAGGGGGAAAGGAGACCCAGTACTTC.

In this sample, this clonotype turned up many times. The chain uses TRBV7-2 and TRBJ2-1; D is perhaps TRBD2 (5 bases). CDR1 and CDR2 from the germline V gene are SGHTA and FQGNSA. V shed 5 bases and J shed 13 bases, with 21 bases lying between them. The CDR3 contains 14 residues. CDR3 DNA: TGTGCCAGCAGCCCCCCTAGTACACTAGGACCACAGTTCTTC. Translation gives CASSPPSTLGPQFF. Drawing the rest from reference TRBV7-2 and TRBJ2-1, the complete variable domain is GAGVSQSPSNKVTEKGKDVELRCDPISGHTALYWYRQSLGQGLEFLIYFQGNSAPDKSGLPSDRFSAERTGGSVSTLTIQRTQQEDSAVYLCASSPPSTLGPQFFGPGTRLTVL.

This clonotype was seen only a few times. The V call is TRBV5-1, the J call TRBJ2-7; unclear D gene. The CDR3 length is 15 residues. The V and J ends lost 2 bases and 4 bases respectively, with 16 bases between them. Germline V lookup: CDR1 SGHRS, CDR2 YFSETQ. The CDR3 DNA reads TGCGCCAGCAGCTTAACGGGTGCCCCAAATTACGAGCAGTACTTC. Its protein is CASSLTGAPNYEQYF.

This clonotype was seen only a few times. The chain couples TRBV9 to TRBJ1-3; D uncertain. Trimming stripped 0 bases from V and 0 bases from J, with 13 bases between. The CDR3 has 17 residues. Germline V gives CDR1 SGDLS, CDR2 YYNGEE. In DNA, the CDR3 is TGTGCCAGCAGCGTAGTTCCGGCAGGCCTCTCTGGAAACACCATATATTTT. This sequence encodes CASSVVPAGLSGNTIYF.